This entry features one TCR beta chain sequence. The source of the sample is a study of blood T cell repertoires in COVID-19. Study summary: From the United States, Italy and Spain came samples of acute and convalescent COVID-19. T cells, B-cell-depleted T cells, or PBMCs supplied cDNA or gDNA.

With V trimmed by 0 bases and J by 2 bases, 5 bases remained unmatched. This CDR3 is 16 amino acids long. Germline V gene data show CDR1 as SGDLS and CDR2 as YYNGEE. Original processing methods: Reference gene primer amplification gave estimated nucleated cell counts. TCRdb's copy holds only in-frame clones and misses some; the assay was immunoSEQ multiplex PCR. V and J calls plus clone size are reproduced from that table; the DNA served to infer D and trimming. The data contain some 78,000 clones, roughly 84% of them singletons. This chain connects TRBV9 to TRBJ2-1; 7 bases align to TRBD2. This sequence was found in a man between 50 and 59 years old with acute or convalescent COVID-19. The sample was peripheral blood. CDR3: CASSVVETSTYNEQFF. In DNA, the CDR3 is TGTGCCAGCAGCGTAGTGGAGACTAGCACCTACAATGAGCAGTTCTTC.